These T cell receptor beta chains were read from a single sample in a study of cytomegalovirus exposure and HLA in healthy donors. Profiled with immunoSEQ multiplex PCR; TCRdb holds only in-frame clones, not every one. The repertoire holds about 120,000 clones, with 15% to 17% as singletons. The material sequenced was PBMCs. These receptor sequences come from a woman between 18 and 30 years old in good health and CMV-seronegative. Both conserved end residues are part of each CDR3. D genes are given only for firm matches. Only some rows state a clone size, as once, few, many or a class for expanded clones.

v_gene: TRBV9; abundance: -; j_gene: TRBJ1-5; d_gene: -; CDR3nt: TGTGCCAGCAGCGTAGCCCCAGGGTCCAATCAGCCCCAGCATTTT; CDR3aa: CASSVAPGSNQPQHF
v_gene: TRBV2; abundance: few; j_gene: TRBJ1-2; d_gene: TRBD1; CDR3nt: TGTGCCAGCAGTGAAGTGGGTGCAGGGGGGAACTATGGCTACACCTTC; CDR3aa: CASSEVGAGGNYGYTF
v_gene: TRBV2; abundance: -; j_gene: TRBJ1-1; d_gene: -; CDR3nt: TGTGCCAGCAAATTGAAGGAGAAGTCTGAAGCTTTCTTT; CDR3aa: CASKLKEKSEAFF
v_gene: TRBV6-1; abundance: -; j_gene: TRBJ1-4; d_gene: -; CDR3nt: TGTGCCAGCAGTGAACGGGGACAATTCGGTGAAAAACTGTTTTTT; CDR3aa: CASSERGQFGEKLFF
v_gene: TRBV6-1; abundance: -; j_gene: TRBJ1-2; d_gene: TRBD1; CDR3nt: TGTGCCAGCAGTGTCACTTATACTCGGACAGGGCTGAATGGCTACACCTTC; CDR3aa: CASSVTYTRTGLNGYTF
v_gene: TRBV28; abundance: few; j_gene: TRBJ1-3; d_gene: -; CDR3nt: TGTGCCAGCAGTTCGGGATACACCATATATTTT; CDR3aa: CASSSGYTIYF
v_gene: TRBV7-9; abundance: -; j_gene: TRBJ1-3; d_gene: -; CDR3nt: TGTGCCAGCAGCGCCAGAGGGCAGTCCTCTGGAAACACCATATATTTT; CDR3aa: CASSARGQSSGNTIYF
v_gene: TRBV19; abundance: -; j_gene: TRBJ2-7; d_gene: TRBD1; CDR3nt: TGTGCCAGTAGTATATTGGTACAGGGGAACTACGAGCAGTACTTC; CDR3aa: CASSILVQGNYEQYF
v_gene: TRBV5-1; abundance: -; j_gene: TRBJ1-4; d_gene: -; CDR3nt: TGCGCCAGCAGCTTGGTGGGGGAGGCTAATGAAAAACTGTTTTTT; CDR3aa: CASSLVGEANEKLFF
v_gene: TRBV2; abundance: few; j_gene: TRBJ2-3; d_gene: -; CDR3nt: TGTGCCAGCAGTGAACCACGGGCTCCCGGGGGCACAGATACGCAGTATTTT; CDR3aa: CASSEPRAPGGTDTQYF
v_gene: TRBV7-3; abundance: -; j_gene: TRBJ2-3; d_gene: -; CDR3nt: TGTGCCAGCAGCTTAGTTGGGGCTAGCACAGATACGCAGTATTTT; CDR3aa: CASSLVGASTDTQYF
v_gene: TRBV27; abundance: -; j_gene: TRBJ2-2; d_gene: -; CDR3nt: TGTGCCAGCAGTTTAGACGTGGTCAGGGGAAACACCGGGGAGCTGTTTTTT; CDR3aa: CASSLDVVRGNTGELFF
v_gene: TRBV6-5; abundance: few; j_gene: TRBJ1-4; d_gene: -; CDR3nt: TGTGCCAGCAGTTACAAGACAGAGCCTCGAGAACTGTTTTTT; CDR3aa: CASSYKTEPRELFF
v_gene: TRBV11-2; abundance: few; j_gene: TRBJ2-7; d_gene: TRBD2; CDR3nt: TGTGCCAGCACCCTCGGCGGGAGCGGCTACGAGCAGTACTTC; CDR3aa: CASTLGGSGYEQYF
v_gene: TRBV13; abundance: -; j_gene: TRBJ2-7; d_gene: TRBD1; CDR3nt: TGTGCCAGCAGCTCGACCGGGACAGGGCGCGAGCAGTACTTC; CDR3aa: CASSSTGTGREQYF
v_gene: TRBV6-5; abundance: -; j_gene: TRBJ2-7; d_gene: TRBD1; CDR3nt: TGTGCCAGCAGTGTCCGACAGGGAAATCCTTTCGAGCAGTACTTC; CDR3aa: CASSVRQGNPFEQYF
v_gene: TRBV28; abundance: -; j_gene: TRBJ1-4; d_gene: TRBD1; CDR3nt: TGTGCCAGCAGTTTGTTTCCTCTCACAGGGGCCGAGGATGAAAAACTGTTTTTT; CDR3aa: CASSLFPLTGAEDEKLFF
v_gene: TRBV4-1; abundance: -; j_gene: TRBJ2-4; d_gene: -; CDR3nt: TGCGCCAGCAGCCAAGCGACAGGTGTCATTCAGTACTTC; CDR3aa: CASSQATGVIQYF
v_gene: TRBV4-2; abundance: -; j_gene: TRBJ2-1; d_gene: TRBD1; CDR3nt: TGTGCCAGCAGCCCAGGGACAGTAAGTGAGCAGTTCTTC; CDR3aa: CASSPGTVSEQFF
v_gene: TRBV11-2; abundance: few; j_gene: TRBJ1-2; d_gene: -; CDR3nt: TGTGCCAGCAGCACAATTACAGGGAGTGGCTACACCTTC; CDR3aa: CASSTITGSGYTF
v_gene: TRBV7-2; abundance: many; j_gene: TRBJ2-1; d_gene: -; CDR3nt: TGTGCCAGCAGCTTAGCCGTGGGAGCGGCCTACAATGAGCAGTTCTTC; CDR3aa: CASSLAVGAAYNEQFF
v_gene: TRBV5-5; abundance: -; j_gene: TRBJ2-2; d_gene: -; CDR3nt: TGTGCCAGCAGCTTGCTAGGGGCCCACACCGGGGAGCTGTTTTTT; CDR3aa: CASSLLGAHTGELFF
v_gene: TRBV28; abundance: -; j_gene: TRBJ1-2; d_gene: TRBD1; CDR3nt: TGTGCCAGCAGTTGGACAGGTCTGCAAGACTATGGCTACACCTTC; CDR3aa: CASSWTGLQDYGYTF
v_gene: TRBV13; abundance: few; j_gene: TRBJ2-7; d_gene: -; CDR3nt: TGTGCCAGCAGCCTCGGGGGAAGGGCTTACGAGCAGTACTTC; CDR3aa: CASSLGGRAYEQYF
v_gene: TRBV6-1; abundance: -; j_gene: TRBJ2-7; d_gene: -; CDR3nt: TGTGCCAGCAGTCGCGACAGTTCCTCCTACGAGCAGTACTTC; CDR3aa: CASSRDSSSYEQYF
v_gene: TRBV6-4; abundance: -; j_gene: TRBJ2-1; d_gene: TRBD2; CDR3nt: TGTGCCAGCAGTGAACTAGCGGGAGGGGGCAATGAGCAGTTCTTC; CDR3aa: CASSELAGGGNEQFF
v_gene: TRBV30; abundance: -; j_gene: TRBJ2-7; d_gene: TRBD1; CDR3nt: TGTGCCGGGGAAAGGACAGGGCCGGGCGAGCAGTACTTC; CDR3aa: CAGERTGPGEQYF
v_gene: TRBV27; abundance: -; j_gene: TRBJ2-2; d_gene: -; CDR3nt: TGTGCCAGCAGAGGGCAGGGCATGAACACCGGGGAGCTGTTTTTT; CDR3aa: CASRGQGMNTGELFF
v_gene: TRBV27; abundance: few; j_gene: TRBJ2-3; d_gene: -; CDR3nt: TGTGCCAGCAGTTTATCTATCCGGGAGCAAGGAGATACGCAGTATTTT; CDR3aa: CASSLSIREQGDTQYF
v_gene: TRBV11-2; abundance: -; j_gene: TRBJ2-7; d_gene: -; CDR3nt: TGTGCCAGCAGCTTGGGGGGTCCGTGGGAGCAGTACTTC; CDR3aa: CASSLGGPWEQYF
v_gene: TRBV7-8; abundance: few; j_gene: TRBJ1-5; d_gene: -; CDR3nt: TGTGCCAGCAGTTCCGGGGGGAGTCAGCCCCAGCATTTT; CDR3aa: CASSSGGSQPQHF
v_gene: TRBV9; abundance: -; j_gene: TRBJ2-7; d_gene: -; CDR3nt: TGTGCCAGCAGCCCACCCACGGGCGGGTACGAGCAGTACTTC; CDR3aa: CASSPPTGGYEQYF
v_gene: TRBV9; abundance: -; j_gene: TRBJ2-7; d_gene: -; CDR3nt: TGTGCCAGCAGCCCAGACTCACATCCCTCCTACGAGCAGTACTTC; CDR3aa: CASSPDSHPSYEQYF
v_gene: TRBV10-3; abundance: -; j_gene: TRBJ1-1; d_gene: TRBD1; CDR3nt: TGTGCCATCAGTGACCCGGGACAGGTGGTCAACACTGAAGCTTTCTTT; CDR3aa: CAISDPGQVVNTEAFF
v_gene: TRBV5-8; abundance: -; j_gene: TRBJ1-4; d_gene: -; CDR3nt: TGTGCCAGCAGCGGGCGACAGGTTCGCGAAAAACTGTTTTTT; CDR3aa: CASSGRQVREKLFF
v_gene: TRBV19; abundance: -; j_gene: TRBJ2-1; d_gene: TRBD2; CDR3nt: TGTGCCAGTAGTATAACTCGGGGGGTTGTGTACAATGAGCAGTTCTTC; CDR3aa: CASSITRGVVYNEQFF
v_gene: TRBV10-1; abundance: few; j_gene: TRBJ2-3; d_gene: -; CDR3nt: TGCGCCAGCAGTGAGTCGAGGGGTTCACAGGGATTCACAGATACGCAGTATTTT; CDR3aa: CASSESRGSQGFTDTQYF
v_gene: TRBV5-1; abundance: -; j_gene: TRBJ2-1; d_gene: TRBD2; CDR3nt: TGCGCCAGCAGCCCACTGCGGGGGGTATACAATGAGCAGTTCTTC; CDR3aa: CASSPLRGVYNEQFF
v_gene: TRBV5-1; abundance: few; j_gene: TRBJ2-1; d_gene: -; CDR3nt: TGCGCCAGCTATACGGGGGATGAGCAGTTCTTC; CDR3aa: CASYTGDEQFF
v_gene: TRBV6-6; abundance: few; j_gene: TRBJ1-2; d_gene: TRBD1; CDR3nt: TGTGCCAGCAGTTGGCCCGACAGGGCTAGCGATGGCTACACCTTC; CDR3aa: CASSWPDRASDGYTF
v_gene: TRBV5-1; abundance: -; j_gene: TRBJ2-7; d_gene: TRBD2; CDR3nt: TGCGCCAGCAGCTTGTTGGGGACTAGCGGGTTCCACGAGCAGTACTTC; CDR3aa: CASSLLGTSGFHEQYF
v_gene: TRBV6-5; abundance: few; j_gene: TRBJ2-7; d_gene: -; CDR3nt: TGTGCCAGCAGCCCACGAACGCGGGGAGCCTACGAGCAGTACTTC; CDR3aa: CASSPRTRGAYEQYF
v_gene: TRBV30; abundance: few; j_gene: TRBJ1-2; d_gene: TRBD1; CDR3nt: TGTGCCTGGAGTGTAGGGGGCAGGGCCCACTATGGCTACACCTTC; CDR3aa: CAWSVGGRAHYGYTF
v_gene: TRBV5-1; abundance: few; j_gene: TRBJ2-1; d_gene: TRBD1; CDR3nt: TGCGCCAGCAGTTCGGGGGGACAGGGGAGGGGCGAGCAGTTCTTC; CDR3aa: CASSSGGQGRGEQFF
v_gene: TRBV5-6; abundance: -; j_gene: TRBJ2-3; d_gene: -; CDR3nt: TGTGCCAGCAGCTTGGCCTTCGGGTCAGATACGCAGTATTTT; CDR3aa: CASSLAFGSDTQYF
v_gene: TRBV19; abundance: -; j_gene: TRBJ1-5; d_gene: -; CDR3nt: TGTGCCAGTAGCCTTGGGGGGTTGGTCAATCAGCCCCAGCATTTT; CDR3aa: CASSLGGLVNQPQHF
v_gene: TRBV6-5; abundance: few; j_gene: TRBJ1-5; d_gene: TRBD1; CDR3nt: TGTGCCAGCAGGGCGGACAGGGGAGGGAGTCAGCCCCAGCATTTT; CDR3aa: CASRADRGGSQPQHF
v_gene: TRBV30; abundance: -; j_gene: TRBJ1-3; d_gene: TRBD1; CDR3nt: TGTGCCTGGAGTGTACCCCGGACAGGGGGAACTGGAAACACCATATATTTT; CDR3aa: CAWSVPRTGGTGNTIYF
v_gene: TRBV28; abundance: few; j_gene: TRBJ2-1; d_gene: TRBD1; CDR3nt: TGTGCCAGCAGGACGACAGGGGGCTTGAAGAATGAGCAGTTCTTC; CDR3aa: CASRTTGGLKNEQFF
v_gene: TRBV2; abundance: -; j_gene: TRBJ1-5; d_gene: -; CDR3nt: TGTGCCAGCGGTCTTACTTGCGGGAGCAATCAGCCCCAGCATTTT; CDR3aa: CASGLTCGSNQPQHF
v_gene: TRBV7-9; abundance: few; j_gene: TRBJ2-7; d_gene: -; CDR3nt: TGTGCCAGCAGCTTAGACGGCTCCTACGAGCAGTACTTC; CDR3aa: CASSLDGSYEQYF
v_gene: TRBV29-1; abundance: -; j_gene: TRBJ1-2; d_gene: TRBD1; CDR3nt: TGCAGCGTTGACCCCTGGCAGGGGGCAGGAGGCTACACCTTC; CDR3aa: CSVDPWQGAGGYTF
v_gene: TRBV7-3; abundance: -; j_gene: TRBJ2-2; d_gene: TRBD2; CDR3nt: TGTGCCAGCAGCGCTGGACTAGCGGGGGTTACCGGGGAGCTGTTTTTT; CDR3aa: CASSAGLAGVTGELFF
v_gene: TRBV7-2; abundance: few; j_gene: TRBJ2-3; d_gene: -; CDR3nt: TGTGCCAGCAGGTTGGGCTTAAGTGGGGCTAGCACAGATACGCAGTATTTT; CDR3aa: CASRLGLSGASTDTQYF
v_gene: TRBV30; abundance: -; j_gene: TRBJ2-7; d_gene: -; CDR3nt: TGTGCCACCGGGTCTACCTACGAGCAGTACTTC; CDR3aa: CATGSTYEQYF
v_gene: TRBV19; abundance: -; j_gene: TRBJ2-5; d_gene: -; CDR3nt: TGTGCCAGTAGTACCCGTGGAGGAGCAGTTCAAGAGACCCAGTACTTC; CDR3aa: CASSTRGGAVQETQYF
v_gene: TRBV15; abundance: -; j_gene: TRBJ1-1; d_gene: TRBD1; CDR3nt: TGTGCCACCAGCAGAGATAGAGGGGACAGAGAAGCTTTCTTT; CDR3aa: CATSRDRGDREAFF